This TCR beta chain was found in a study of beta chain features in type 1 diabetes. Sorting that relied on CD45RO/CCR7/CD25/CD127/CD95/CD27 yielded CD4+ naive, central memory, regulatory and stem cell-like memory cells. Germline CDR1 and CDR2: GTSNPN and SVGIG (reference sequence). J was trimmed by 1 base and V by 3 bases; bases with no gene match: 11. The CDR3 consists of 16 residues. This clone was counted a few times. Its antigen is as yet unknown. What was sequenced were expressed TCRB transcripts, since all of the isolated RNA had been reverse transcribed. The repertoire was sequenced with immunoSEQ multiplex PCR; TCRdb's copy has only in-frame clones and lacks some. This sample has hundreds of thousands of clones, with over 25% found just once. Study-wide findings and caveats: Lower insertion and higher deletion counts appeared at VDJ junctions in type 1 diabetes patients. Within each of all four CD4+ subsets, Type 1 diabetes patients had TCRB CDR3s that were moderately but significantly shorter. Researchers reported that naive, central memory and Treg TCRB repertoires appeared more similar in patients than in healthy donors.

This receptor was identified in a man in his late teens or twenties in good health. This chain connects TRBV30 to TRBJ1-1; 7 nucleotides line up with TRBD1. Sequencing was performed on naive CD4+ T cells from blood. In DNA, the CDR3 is TGTGCCTGGAGACCCCTCTTGACAGGGCGGAACACTGAAGCTTTCTTT. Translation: CAWRPLLTGRNTEAFF.